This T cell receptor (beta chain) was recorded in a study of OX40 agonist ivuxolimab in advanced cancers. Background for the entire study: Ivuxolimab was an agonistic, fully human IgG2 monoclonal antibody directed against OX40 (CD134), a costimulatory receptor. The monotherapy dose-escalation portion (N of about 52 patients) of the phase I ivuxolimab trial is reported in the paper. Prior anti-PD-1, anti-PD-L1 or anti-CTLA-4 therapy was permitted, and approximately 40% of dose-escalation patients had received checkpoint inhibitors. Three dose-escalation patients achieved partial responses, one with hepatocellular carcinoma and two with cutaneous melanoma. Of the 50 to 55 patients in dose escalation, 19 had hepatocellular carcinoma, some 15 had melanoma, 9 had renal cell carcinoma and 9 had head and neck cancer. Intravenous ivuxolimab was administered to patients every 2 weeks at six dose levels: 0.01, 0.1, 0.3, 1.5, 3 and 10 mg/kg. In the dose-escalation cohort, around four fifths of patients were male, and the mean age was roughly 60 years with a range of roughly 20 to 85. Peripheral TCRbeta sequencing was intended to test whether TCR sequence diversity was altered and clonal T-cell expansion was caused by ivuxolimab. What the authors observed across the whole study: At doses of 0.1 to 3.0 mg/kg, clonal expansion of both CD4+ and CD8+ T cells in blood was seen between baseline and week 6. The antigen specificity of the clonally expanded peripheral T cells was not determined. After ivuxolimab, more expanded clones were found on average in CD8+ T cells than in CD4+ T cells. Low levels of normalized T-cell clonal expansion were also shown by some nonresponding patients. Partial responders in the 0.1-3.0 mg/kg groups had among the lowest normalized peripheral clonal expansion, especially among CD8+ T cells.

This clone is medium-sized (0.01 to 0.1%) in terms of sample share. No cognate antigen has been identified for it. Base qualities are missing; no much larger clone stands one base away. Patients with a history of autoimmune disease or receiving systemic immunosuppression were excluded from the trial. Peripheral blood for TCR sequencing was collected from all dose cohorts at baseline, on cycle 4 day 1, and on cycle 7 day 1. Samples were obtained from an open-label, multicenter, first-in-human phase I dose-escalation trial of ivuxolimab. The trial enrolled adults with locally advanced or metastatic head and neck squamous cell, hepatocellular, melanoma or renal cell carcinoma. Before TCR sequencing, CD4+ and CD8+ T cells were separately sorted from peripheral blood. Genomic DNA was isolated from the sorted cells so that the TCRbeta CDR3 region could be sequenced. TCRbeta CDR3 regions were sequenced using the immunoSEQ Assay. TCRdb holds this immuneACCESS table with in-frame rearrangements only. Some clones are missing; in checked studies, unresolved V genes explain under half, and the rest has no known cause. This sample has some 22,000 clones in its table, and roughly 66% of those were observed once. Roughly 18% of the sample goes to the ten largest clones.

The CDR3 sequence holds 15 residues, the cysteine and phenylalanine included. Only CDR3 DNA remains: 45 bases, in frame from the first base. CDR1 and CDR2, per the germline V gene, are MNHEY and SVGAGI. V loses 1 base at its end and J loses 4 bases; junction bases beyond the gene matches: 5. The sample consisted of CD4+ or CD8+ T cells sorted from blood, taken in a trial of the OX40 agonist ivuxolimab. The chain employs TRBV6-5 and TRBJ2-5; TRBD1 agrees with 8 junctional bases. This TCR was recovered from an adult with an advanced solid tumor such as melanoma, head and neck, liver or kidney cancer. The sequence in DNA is TGTGCCAGCAGTTACTTGGCAGGGGGCGCAGAGACCCAGTACTTC. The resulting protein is CASSYLAGGAETQYF.